The 11 T cell receptor beta chains given below trace back to one sample, sequenced in a study of T cell repertoires in cytomegalovirus infection. Antigen specificity for these receptors is unknown. Using its own MiXCR run on the reads, TCRdb lists one record per CDR3 protein. Found here are tens of thousands of distinct CDR3 sequences, 25% to 40% of them singletons; the top ten hold just under 70%. The sample taken for sequencing was PBMCs, sequenced either directly or after in vitro stimulation (not recorded which). The receptors here all came from a human donor in good health (CMV status not recorded). Some clones in this sample may be carry-over from other donors' samples.

The chain is built from TRBV7-6 and TRBJ2-2; D is ambiguous. The germline gives CDR1 SGHVS, CDR2 FNYEAQ. There are 15 residues in the CDR3. V was pared by 1 base and J by 3 bases, with 9 bases between. The CDR3 loop reads CASSLGIGHTGELFF. Written as DNA, the CDR3 is TGTGCCAGCAGCTTAGGGATTGGTCACACCGGGGAGCTGTTTTTT.

This clonotype was seen a few times. The chain carries TRBV6-2 or TRBV6-3 and TRBJ1-1; D call uncertain. V was pared by 7 bases and J by 8 bases, with 17 bases between. CDR1 and CDR2 (germline): MNHEY, SVGEGT. The CDR3 contains 13 residues. The CDR3 protein is CASTEVFEQEAFF. The CDR3 DNA is TGTGCCAGCACGGAAGTGTTCGAACAAGAAGCTTTCTTT.

This clonotype was seen repeatedly, ten times or more. The V and J genes are TRBV7-2 and TRBJ2-2; 8 bases map to TRBD1. CDR1 is SGHTA and CDR2 is FQGNSA in the germline V gene. The junction had 2 bases not matched to a gene; V was cut back by 6 bases and J by 2 bases. This CDR3 has 14 residues. CDR3 nucleotides: TGTGCCAGCAGAACAGGGGGAAACACCGGGGAGCTGTTTTTT. Encoded protein: CASRTGGNTGELFF.

This clonotype came up a few times. The chain couples TRBV28 to TRBJ1-1, with D unresolved. Between the trimmed V and J ends, which lost 4 bases and 1 base, there was a span of 7 bases. The CDR3 is 13 amino acids. Per the germline V gene, CDR1 is MDHEN and CDR2 is SYDVKM. DNA for the CDR3: TGTGCCAGCAGTTCGTACAGGAACACTGAAGCTTTCTTT. It encodes CASSSYRNTEAFF.

The V call is TRBV10-3, the J call TRBJ2-1, with 8 bases that match TRBD2. Unmatched junction bases numbered 7, after V lost 1 base and J lost 8 bases. The CDR3 spans 15 residues. Germline V gene sequence: CDR1 ENHRY, CDR2 SYGVKD. Written as DNA, the CDR3 is TGTGCCATCAGTGAGTTCCTGAGCGGGAGCGATGAGCAGTTCTTC. This codes for CAISEFLSGSDEQFF.

The sample holds many counts of this clonotype. The gene calls are TRBV7-9 and TRBJ2-3; weak D call: TRBD1 (6 bases). The germline V gene encodes CDR1 SEHNR and CDR2 FQNEAQ (reference sequence). V shed 1 base and J shed 3 bases, with 11 bases lying between them. The CDR3 totals 15 residues. The CDR3 reads CASSLGQARTDTQYF. The CDR3 bases are TGTGCCAGCAGCTTAGGACAGGCTAGAACAGATACGCAGTATTTT.

This clonotype occurred many times. This chain links TRBV12-3 or TRBV12-4 with TRBJ1-1; TRBD1 aligns across 10 bases. After removal of 3 bases from V and 4 bases from J, the junction contained 8 bases not matched to a gene. The length of the CDR3 is 16 residues. The CDR3 nucleotides are TGTGCCAGCAGTTTGGGGACAGGGGAAAGACCCACTGAAGCTTTCTTT. The encoded protein is CASSLGTGERPTEAFF.

This clonotype was counted a single time. J is TRBJ1-5 and V is TRBV7-4; D is ambiguous. The CDR3 totals 14 residues. Trimming took off 3 bases at V and 0 bases at J, with 6 bases between the two ends. Germline CDR1 is SGHVT and CDR2 is SQSDAQ. This CDR3 is CASSFLLSNQPQHF. DNA for the CDR3: TGTGCCAGCAGCTTTTTACTTAGCAATCAGCCCCAGCATTTT.

There are a few counts of this clonotype. The chain recombines TRBV7-2 with TRBJ1-1, with D unclear. Germline CDR1 and CDR2: SGHTA and FQGNSA. CDR3 size: 13 residues. Trimming shortened V by 3 bases and J by 9 bases, and 14 bases separated the two germline ends. The CDR3 DNA reads TGTGCCAGCAGCTTGCTTGGTGGTCAGCAAGCTTTCTTT. This translates into CASSLLGGQQAFF.

This clonotype turned up a few times. This chain links TRBV20-1 with TRBJ2-7; D remains ambiguous. Germline V lookup: CDR1 DFQATT, CDR2 SNEGSKA (reference sequence). The CDR3 has 12 amino acids. The V gene lost 0 bases and the J gene lost 5 bases, with 8 bases spanning the gap. The CDR3 is CSARDLVDEQYF. The DNA for the CDR3 is TGCAGTGCTAGAGATCTCGTAGACGAGCAGTACTTC.

The V gene is TRBV9, the J gene TRBJ2-1; 7 bases map to TRBD2. Germline CDR1 is SGDLS and CDR2 is YYNGEE. V trimming: 6 bases; J trimming: 8 bases; junction bases outside the gene matches: 11. The CDR3 is 14 residues long. In DNA, the CDR3 is TGTGCCAGCACGGTACTAGCGAATAACGATGAGCAGTTCTTC. As protein: CASTVLANNDEQFF.